Below, 5 T cell receptor beta chains from the same sample are listed, as sequenced in a study of CD4 T cells in relation to SARS-CoV-2 and coronaviruses. Some clones are missing from TCRdb's copy, which holds only in-frame ones; the method was immunoSEQ multiplex PCR. The table lists about 36,000 clones, 77% of them singletons. These receptors are not linked to any known antigen. The sample consisted of memory CD4+ T cells from PBMCs, cultured in vitro. Receptors originate from an adult with COVID-19.

This clone was recorded a few times. The chain is built from TRBV7-2 and TRBJ2-1; D unresolved. Trimming removed 8 bases from V and 3 bases from J, with 11 bases in between. CDR1 SGHTA and CDR2 FQGNSA come from the germline V gene. This CDR3 contains 13 residues. This CDR3 reads CASGPRGYNEQFF. The CDR3 nucleotides read TGTGCCAGCGGGCCTAGAGGCTACAATGAGCAGTTCTTC.

The chain links TRBV9 to TRBJ2-1; 8 nucleotides align to TRBD2. Germline V gives CDR1 SGDLS, CDR2 YYNGEE. V was clipped by 2 bases and J by 2 bases; unmatched bases: 12. The length of the CDR3 is 18 residues. CDR3 DNA: TGTGCCAGCAGCGTTTTAGCGGGAACCAGGGGAACCTACAATGAGCAGTTCTTC. The encoded protein is CASSVLAGTRGTYNEQFF.

The chain uses TRBV19 and TRBJ2-4, with D maybe TRBD2 (6 bases). With 3 bases removed from V and 0 bases from J, the gap between germline ends came to 15 bases. The CDR3 loop spans 17 amino acids. Per the germline V gene, CDR1 is LNHDA and CDR2 is SQIVND (reference sequence). This chain's CDR3 is CASSIRSGVLAKNIQYF. CDR3 bases: TGTGCCAGTAGTATCAGATCGGGGGTTCTAGCCAAAAACATTCAGTACTTC.

This chain connects TRBV6-5 to TRBJ1-5; 9 bases map to TRBD1. Germline V gene sequence: CDR1 MNHEY, CDR2 SVGAGI. The CDR3 loop spans 15 amino acids. Losses at the gene ends were 5 bases for V and 4 bases for J; bases not matched to a gene: 6. In DNA, the CDR3 is TGTGCCAGCAGTACTTCCGGGACAGGGAATCAGCCCCAGCATTTT. Encoded protein: CASSTSGTGNQPQHF.

This clone turned up a few times. This sequence joins TRBV10-1 and TRBJ2-1; 12 positions match TRBD2. Germline lookup yields CDR1 WNHNN and CDR2 SYGVQD (reference sequence). Trimming took 0 bases from V and 3 from J; bases not matched to a gene: 6. CDR3 size: 18 residues. The CDR3 spells CASSESGLAGLDYNEQFF. CDR3 coding DNA: TGCGCCAGCAGTGAGTCCGGACTAGCGGGACTAGACTACAATGAGCAGTTCTTC.